Listed below are T cell receptor beta chains from one sample, sequenced in a study of cytomegalovirus exposure and HLA in healthy donors. The assay was immunoSEQ multiplex PCR, and TCRdb's table has in-frame clones only and misses some. The repertoire consists of roughly 130,000 clones, with about 88% occurring once and the leading ten covering less than 1.5%. Input material: PBMCs. The receptors here all came from a man aged 30 to 39 in good health and CMV-seronegative. CDR3s include the opening cysteine and the closing phenylalanine or tryptophan. D genes are given only for firm matches. Part of the rows lack a size; the others show once, few, many or a class for expanded clones.

>TRBJ2-1|TRBD2|.|TRBV18
CASSPRVGLAGLNEQFF
TGTGCCAGCTCACCTCGTGTGGGACTAGCGGGACTTAATGAGCAGTTCTTC
>TRBJ1-5|TRBD1|.|TRBV6-5
CASSSRQGQPQHF
TGTGCCAGCAGCTCCCGACAGGGTCAGCCCCAGCATTTT
>TRBJ2-7|.|.|TRBV2
CASEGGYEQYF
TGTGCCAGCGAAGGGGGCTACGAGCAGTACTTC
>TRBJ1-4|.|.|TRBV27
CASGIQGSRNEKLFF
TGTGCCAGCGGGATTCAGGGGAGTCGGAATGAAAAACTGTTTTTT
>TRBJ1-4|.|.|TRBV5-1
CASSLVGAVSKNEKLFF
TGCGCCAGCAGCTTGGTAGGGGCCGTAAGTAAGAATGAAAAACTGTTTTTT
>TRBJ1-4|.|.|TRBV5-6
CASSFGGVNEKLFF
TGTGCCAGCAGCTTTGGGGGCGTTAATGAAAAACTGTTTTTT
>TRBJ2-1|TRBD2|.|TRBV2
CASTIGDYYNEQFF
TGTGCCAGCACCATCGGGGACTACTACAATGAGCAGTTCTTC
>TRBJ1-6|.|.|TRBV5-1
CASSLGEEGRNSPLHF
TGCGCCAGCAGCTTGGGGGAGGAGGGGAGGAATTCACCCCTCCACTTT
>TRBJ2-4|TRBD1|.|TRBV20-1
CSAPRGNFQYF
TGCAGTGCTCCCAGGGGGAACTTTCAGTACTTC
>TRBJ2-5|.|.|TRBV29-1
CSVVRGGTETQYF
TGCAGCGTTGTTAGGGGGGGGACGGAGACCCAGTACTTC
>TRBJ1-1|.|few|TRBV2
CASTIRSDTEAFF
TGTGCCAGCACAATCCGGTCGGACACTGAAGCTTTCTTT
>TRBJ2-1|.|.|TRBV9
CASNGRGENEQFF
TGTGCCAGCAATGGTAGAGGAGAGAATGAGCAGTTCTTC
>TRBJ2-1|.|.|TRBV7-3
CASSSTATGNEQFF
TGTGCCAGCAGCTCCACCGCTACGGGCAATGAGCAGTTCTTC
>TRBJ2-7|TRBD2|.|TRBV5-1
CASSPTSSSLSYEQYF
TGCGCCAGCAGCCCGACTAGCTCATCCCTCTCCTACGAGCAGTACTTC
>TRBJ1-4|.|once|TRBV5-4
CASSLNTDGAGVKKLFF
TGTGCCAGCAGCTTAAACACCGATGGCGCCGGGGTAAAAAAACTGTTTTTT
>TRBJ2-3|TRBD2|.|TRBV6-4
CASSEIAGGSTDTQYF
TGTGCCAGCAGTGAGATAGCGGGAGGAAGCACAGATACGCAGTATTTT
>TRBJ2-4|TRBD2|once|TRBV18
CASSPGSAGGGNIQYF
TGTGCCAGCTCACCCGGATCAGCGGGAGGAGGGAACATTCAGTACTTC
>TRBJ1-1|TRBD1|.|TRBV19
CASSIGQGATEAFF
TGTGCCAGTAGTATCGGACAGGGGGCCACTGAAGCTTTCTTT
>TRBJ2-4|.|few|TRBV6-6
CASSYFGAVQTGYF
TGTGCCAGCAGTTACTTTGGGGCAGTTCAAACAGGGTACTTC
>TRBJ2-7|.|.|TRBV7-9
CASSLRIYEQYF
TGTGCCAGCAGCCTAAGAATTTACGAGCAGTACTTC
>TRBJ1-4|.|few|TRBV7-2
CASSLQGRGEKLFF
TGTGCCAGCAGCTTACAGGGTAGAGGTGAAAAACTGTTTTTT
>TRBJ1-1|TRBD1|.|TRBV30
CAWSPRQGTKTEAFF
TGTGCCTGGAGTCCCAGACAGGGCACGAAAACTGAAGCTTTCTTT
>TRBJ1-2|TRBD1|.|TRBV5-1
CASSLRTGDNYGYTF
TGCGCCAGCAGCTTACGGACAGGGGATAACTATGGCTACACCTTC
>TRBJ1-3|TRBD1|.|TRBV19
CASRDRTGEPGNTIYF
TGTGCCAGTAGGGACCGTACAGGGGAGCCTGGAAACACCATATATTTT
>TRBJ2-5|TRBD1|.|TRBV6-5
CASSERQGWETQYF
TGTGCCAGCAGTGAACGACAGGGGTGGGAGACCCAGTACTTC
>TRBJ2-2|.|.|TRBV5-6
CASSLRQTGELFF
TGTGCCAGCAGCTTGCGACAAACCGGGGAGCTGTTTTTT
>TRBJ1-2|TRBD1|.|TRBV5-1
CASSSEPTGGGNYGYTF
TGCGCCAGCAGCTCGGAACCCACAGGGGGCGGAAACTATGGCTACACCTTC
>TRBJ2-1|.|few|TRBV30
CAWSVDRRDLVDEQFF
TGTGCCTGGAGTGTAGATCGGCGGGATTTAGTAGATGAGCAGTTCTTC
>TRBJ2-1|TRBD2|.|TRBV27
CASSSLERGTYNEQFF
TGTGCCAGCAGTTCCCTCGAGCGGGGTACCTACAATGAGCAGTTCTTC
>TRBJ1-2|.|few|TRBV7-2
CASRFAGSYGYTF
TGTGCCAGCAGGTTTGCTGGGAGCTATGGCTACACCTTC
>TRBJ1-6|.|few|TRBV30
CAHRVSSYNSPLHF
TGTGCCCACAGGGTTAGCTCCTATAATTCACCCCTCCACTTT
>TRBJ2-7|.|.|TRBV7-6
CASKQQGVYEQYF
TGTGCCAGCAAGCAACAGGGAGTCTACGAGCAGTACTTC
>TRBJ1-1|.|.|TRBV5-6
CASRSRQENTEAFF
TGTGCCAGCAGGAGCCGACAGGAGAACACTGAAGCTTTCTTT
>TRBJ2-7|.|.|TRBV7-3
CASSLRGGEQYF
TGTGCCAGCAGCTTAAGGGGCGGCGAGCAGTACTTC
>TRBJ1-1|TRBD1|.|TRBV7-2
CASSLVLGQGGNAAFF
TGTGCCAGCAGCTTAGTCCTAGGACAGGGTGGGAATGCGGCTTTCTTT
>TRBJ2-3|TRBD2|.|TRBV13
CASSDRLAADTQYF
TGTGCCAGCAGCGACCGACTAGCCGCAGATACGCAGTATTTT
>TRBJ2-7|.|.|TRBV10-3
CAISESRAEQYF
TGTGCCATCAGTGAGTCGAGGGCCGAGCAGTACTTC
>TRBJ2-1|TRBD1|.|TRBV7-3
CASSSDRGPDNEQFF
TGTGCCAGCAGCTCCGACAGGGGCCCTGACAATGAGCAGTTCTTC
>TRBJ1-1|.|.|TRBV5-4
CASSLREGSAFF
TGTGCCAGCAGCTTAAGGGAGGGAAGCGCTTTCTTT
>TRBJ2-2|.|once|TRBV25-1
CASRRTGRGNTGELFF
TGTGCCAGCAGGAGGACGGGGCGGGGCAACACCGGGGAGCTGTTTTTT
>TRBJ2-3|.|.|TRBV6-6
CASSQNPGHGTDTQYF
TGTGCCAGCAGCCAAAATCCGGGACACGGCACAGATACGCAGTATTTT
>TRBJ2-7|TRBD2|.|TRBV5-1
CASSWTLAGGADEQYF
TGCGCCAGCAGCTGGACCCTAGCGGGAGGAGCGGACGAGCAGTACTTC
>TRBJ1-1|.|once|TRBV7-9
CASSEGGPNTEAFF
TGTGCCAGCAGCGAGGGAGGACCGAACACTGAAGCTTTCTTT
>TRBJ1-1|.|.|TRBV7-9
CASSLSLNTEAFF
TGTGCCAGCAGCCTATCACTGAACACTGAAGCTTTCTTT
>TRBJ2-3|.|once|TRBV6-1
CASSDSSRSTDTQYF
TGTGCCAGCAGTGATAGTAGCCGGAGCACAGATACGCAGTATTTT
>TRBJ2-7|TRBD2|.|TRBV15
CATSRDLTSGTPYEQYF
TGTGCCACCAGCAGAGATTTAACTAGCGGGACCCCCTACGAGCAGTACTTC
>TRBJ2-7|TRBD2|.|TRBV11-2
CASRDNGEGPFVEQYF
TGTGCCAGCAGAGACAATGGGGAGGGCCCTTTTGTCGAGCAGTACTTC
>TRBJ2-7|.|.|TRBV7-2
CASSRRWGEVLPEQYF
TGTGCCAGCAGCCGACGATGGGGGGAGGTCCTTCCCGAGCAGTACTTC
>TRBJ2-5|.|.|TRBV6-5
CASSGGFSGQETQYF
TGTGCCAGCAGTGGAGGCTTTAGCGGACAAGAGACCCAGTACTTC
>TRBJ2-3|.|.|TRBV5-1
CASSLGTYTDTQYF
TGCGCCAGCAGCTTGGGAACATACACAGATACGCAGTATTTT
>TRBJ2-1|.|.|TRBV12-5
CASAELGSSYNEQFF
TGTGCTAGTGCGGAACTAGGAAGCTCCTACAATGAGCAGTTCTTC
>TRBJ2-2|.|.|TRBV7-2
CASSPVTGNTGELFF
TGTGCCAGCAGCCCGGTAACAGGGAACACCGGGGAGCTGTTTTTT
>TRBJ2-7|.|once|TRBV4-1
CASSQRATPSYEQYF
TGCGCCAGCAGCCAGAGAGCTACTCCATCCTACGAGCAGTACTTC
>TRBJ2-7|TRBD2|.|TRBV10-1
CASSAGLLQEQYF
TGCGCCAGCAGTGCGGGACTACTCCAAGAGCAGTACTTC